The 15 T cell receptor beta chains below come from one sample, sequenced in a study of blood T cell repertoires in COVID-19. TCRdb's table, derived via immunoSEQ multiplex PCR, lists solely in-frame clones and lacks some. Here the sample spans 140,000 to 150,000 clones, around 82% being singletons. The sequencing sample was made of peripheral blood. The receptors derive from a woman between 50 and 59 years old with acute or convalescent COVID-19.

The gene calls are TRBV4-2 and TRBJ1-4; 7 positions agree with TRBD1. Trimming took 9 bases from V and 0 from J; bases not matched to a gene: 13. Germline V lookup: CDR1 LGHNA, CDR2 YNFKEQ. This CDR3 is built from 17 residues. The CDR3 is CASIGQVDGATNEKLFF. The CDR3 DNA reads TGTGCCAGTATAGGACAGGTAGATGGGGCAACTAATGAAAAACTGTTTTTT.

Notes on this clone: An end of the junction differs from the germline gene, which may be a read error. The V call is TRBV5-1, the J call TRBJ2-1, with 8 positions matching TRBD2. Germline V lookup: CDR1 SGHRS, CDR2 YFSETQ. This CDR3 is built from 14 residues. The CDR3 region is CARSLRGEGVEQFF. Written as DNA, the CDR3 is TGCGCCCGCAGCTTGCGGGGGGAGGGGGTTGAGCAGTTCTTC.

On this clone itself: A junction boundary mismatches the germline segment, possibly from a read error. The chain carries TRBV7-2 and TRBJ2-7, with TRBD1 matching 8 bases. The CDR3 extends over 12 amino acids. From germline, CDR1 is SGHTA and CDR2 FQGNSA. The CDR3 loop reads CASSLVGQGQDF. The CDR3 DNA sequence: TGTGCCAGCAGCTTAGTTGGCCAGGGACAGGACTTC.

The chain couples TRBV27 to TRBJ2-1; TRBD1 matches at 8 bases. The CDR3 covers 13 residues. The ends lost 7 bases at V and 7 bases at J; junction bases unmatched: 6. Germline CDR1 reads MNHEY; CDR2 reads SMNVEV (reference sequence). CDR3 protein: CASNPQGENEQFF. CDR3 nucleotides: TGTGCCAGCAACCCACAGGGGGAGAATGAGCAGTTCTTC.

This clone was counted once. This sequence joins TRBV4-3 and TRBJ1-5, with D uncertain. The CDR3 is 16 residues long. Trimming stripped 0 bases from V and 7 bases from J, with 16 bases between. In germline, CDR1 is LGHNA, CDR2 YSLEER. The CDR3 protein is CASSQDNMRAGQPQHF. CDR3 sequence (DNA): TGCGCCAGCAGCCAAGATAATATGAGGGCAGGCCAGCCCCAGCATTTT.

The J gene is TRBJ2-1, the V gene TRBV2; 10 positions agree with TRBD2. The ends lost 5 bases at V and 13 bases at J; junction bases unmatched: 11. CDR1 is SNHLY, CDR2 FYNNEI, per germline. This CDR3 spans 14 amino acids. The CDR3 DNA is TGTGCCAGCAGTCCGGGACTAGCGAACGCCCCACAGTTCTTC. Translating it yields CASSPGLANAPQFF.

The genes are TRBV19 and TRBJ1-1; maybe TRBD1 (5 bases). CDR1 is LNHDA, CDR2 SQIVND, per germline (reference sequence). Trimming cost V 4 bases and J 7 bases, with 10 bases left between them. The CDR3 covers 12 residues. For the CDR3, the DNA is TGTGCCAGTAGTAGAGAAGACAGTGAAGCTTTCTTT. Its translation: CASSREDSEAFF.

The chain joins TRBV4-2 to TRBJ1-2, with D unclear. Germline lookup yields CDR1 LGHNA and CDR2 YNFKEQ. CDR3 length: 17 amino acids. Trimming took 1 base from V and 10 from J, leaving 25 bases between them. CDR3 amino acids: CASSQADGGRSREDYTF. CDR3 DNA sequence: TGTGCCAGCAGCCAAGCAGATGGCGGCCGGAGCCGTGAGGACTACACCTTC.

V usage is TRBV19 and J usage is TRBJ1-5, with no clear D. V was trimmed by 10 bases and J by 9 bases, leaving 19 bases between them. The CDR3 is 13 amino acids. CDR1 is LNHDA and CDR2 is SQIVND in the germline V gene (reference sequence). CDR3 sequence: CATARGPNSPQHF. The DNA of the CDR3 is TGTGCCACCGCGAGAGGGCCGAATTCGCCCCAGCATTTT.

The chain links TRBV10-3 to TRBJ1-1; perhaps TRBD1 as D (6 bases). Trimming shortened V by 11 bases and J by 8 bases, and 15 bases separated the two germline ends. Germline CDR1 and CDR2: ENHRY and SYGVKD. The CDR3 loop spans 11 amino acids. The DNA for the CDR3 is TGTGCCGTAGCTCAACAGGGAGAAGCTTTCTTT. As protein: CAVAQQGEAFF.

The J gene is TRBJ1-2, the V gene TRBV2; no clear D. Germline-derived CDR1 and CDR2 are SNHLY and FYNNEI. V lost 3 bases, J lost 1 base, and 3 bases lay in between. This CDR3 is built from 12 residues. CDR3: CASSDLNYGYTF. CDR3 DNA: TGTGCCAGCAGTGACCTTAACTATGGCTACACCTTC.

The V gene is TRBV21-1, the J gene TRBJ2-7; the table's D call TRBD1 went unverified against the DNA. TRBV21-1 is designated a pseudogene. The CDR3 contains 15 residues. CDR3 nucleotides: TGTGCCAGCAGCAATTTTGACAGGGCACGGTACGAGCAGTACTTC. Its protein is CASSNFDRARYEQYF.

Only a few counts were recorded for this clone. The CDR3 DNA is TGCAGTCTCCCCCACGGCACTGAAGCTTTCTTT. This translates into CSLPHGTEAFF. This chain connects TRBV20-1 to TRBJ1-1; no definite D call. This CDR3 contains 11 residues. CDR1 and CDR2 (germline): DFQATT, SNEGSKA (reference sequence). The ends were cut back, 8 bases at V and 4 bases at J, with 11 bases in the middle.

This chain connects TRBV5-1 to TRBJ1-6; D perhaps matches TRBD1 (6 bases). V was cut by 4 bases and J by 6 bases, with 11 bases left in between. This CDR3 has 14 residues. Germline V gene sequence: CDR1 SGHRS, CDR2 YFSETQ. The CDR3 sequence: CASSLGQSNSPLHF. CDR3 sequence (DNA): TGCGCCAGCAGCCTTGGACAGAGTAATTCACCCCTCCACTTT.

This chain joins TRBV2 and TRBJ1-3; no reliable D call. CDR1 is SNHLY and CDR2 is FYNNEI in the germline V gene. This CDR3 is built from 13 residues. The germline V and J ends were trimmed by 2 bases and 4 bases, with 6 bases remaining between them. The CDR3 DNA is TGTGCCAGCAGTGAACTTGGCGGAAACACCATATATTTT. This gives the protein CASSELGGNTIYF.